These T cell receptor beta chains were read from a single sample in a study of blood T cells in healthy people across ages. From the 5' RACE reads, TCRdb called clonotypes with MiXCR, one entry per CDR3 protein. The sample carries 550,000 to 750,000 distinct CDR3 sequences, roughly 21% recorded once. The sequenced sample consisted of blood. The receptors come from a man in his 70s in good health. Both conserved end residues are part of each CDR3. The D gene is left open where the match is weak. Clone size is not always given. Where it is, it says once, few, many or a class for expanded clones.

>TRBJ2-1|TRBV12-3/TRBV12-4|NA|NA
TGTGCCAGCAGCACAGGGCCCCCGTCTGTAAGGGGGGAGCAGTTCTTC
CASSTGPPSVRGEQFF
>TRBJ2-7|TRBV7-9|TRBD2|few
TGTGCCACACAGGACTCTAGCGGGGGACCCTACGAGCAGTACTTC
CATQDSSGGPYEQYF
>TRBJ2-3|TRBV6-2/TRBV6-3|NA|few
TGTGCCAGCAGTTACAACCGGGCGGGCCGTCTCCATACAGATACGCAGTATTTT
CASSYNRAGRLHTDTQYF
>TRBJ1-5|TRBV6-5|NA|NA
TGTGCCAGCAGTTACCTGGACGGATATAGCAATCAGCCCCAGCATTTT
CASSYLDGYSNQPQHF
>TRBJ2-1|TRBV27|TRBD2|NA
TGTGCCACCAGTCGGACTAGCGGGCCCTACAATGAGCAGTTCTTC
CATSRTSGPYNEQFF
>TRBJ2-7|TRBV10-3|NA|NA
TGTGCCATCAGAGGGGACACAATCTACGAGCAGTACTTC
CAIRGDTIYEQYF
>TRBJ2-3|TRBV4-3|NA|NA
TGCGCCAGCAGCCAAGAGAGGGCCGCGGGCCCTAGCACAGATACGCAGTATTTT
CASSQERAAGPSTDTQYF
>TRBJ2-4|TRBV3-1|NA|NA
TGTACCAGCAGCCAAGGAGTAACCTTGTCATCAAACATTCAGTACTTC
CTSSQGVTLSSNIQYF
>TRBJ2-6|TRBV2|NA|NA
TGTGCCAGCAGTGAGGTCTCTGGGGCCAACGTCCTGACTTTC
CASSEVSGANVLTF
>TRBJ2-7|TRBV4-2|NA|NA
TGTGCCAGCAGCCAAGATCGGGACGGCGGGTACGAGCAGTACTTC
CASSQDRDGGYEQYF
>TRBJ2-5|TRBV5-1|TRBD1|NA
TGCGCCAGCAGCATCGGGACAGCTGGGTTGGAGACCCAGTACTTC
CASSIGTAGLETQYF
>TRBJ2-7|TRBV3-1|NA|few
TGTGCCAGCAGCCAAGGGATGGGAGTCGACGAGCAGTACTTC
CASSQGMGVDEQYF
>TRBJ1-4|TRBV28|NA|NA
TGTGCCAGCAGTTCTTCTGCACGGCAGGCTAATGAAAAACTGTTTTTT
CASSSSARQANEKLFF
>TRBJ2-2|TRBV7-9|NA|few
TGTGCCAGCAGCTTAGCGGGGGACGTTATCCCCGGGGAGCTGTTTTTT
CASSLAGDVIPGELFF
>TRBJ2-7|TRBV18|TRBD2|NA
TGTGCCAGCTCACCACCGTACGGAGCGGGAGCCTCCTACGAGCAGTACTTC
CASSPPYGAGASYEQYF
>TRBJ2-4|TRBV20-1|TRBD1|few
TGCAGTGCTAGGGGAGCAGGGGGACAAGCCAAAAACATTCAGTACTTC
CSARGAGGQAKNIQYF
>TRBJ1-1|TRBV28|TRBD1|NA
TGTGCCAGCAGGCCGACAGGGCCAAACACTGAAGCTTTCTTT
CASRPTGPNTEAFF
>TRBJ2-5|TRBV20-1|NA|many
TGCAGTGCTAGTTCGTTAGGATCAGAGACCCAGTACTTC
CSASSLGSETQYF
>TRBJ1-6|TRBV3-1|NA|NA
TGTGCCAGCAGCCAAGTCGAAGCTAGCTCACCCCTCCACTTT
CASSQVEASSPLHF
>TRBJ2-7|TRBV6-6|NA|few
TGTGCCAGCAGTTACTCTGTGACAGGTGCCGAGCAGTACTTC
CASSYSVTGAEQYF
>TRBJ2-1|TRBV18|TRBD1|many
TGTGCCAGCTCAGAACGACAGGGTGGATACAATGAGCAGTTCTTC
CASSERQGGYNEQFF
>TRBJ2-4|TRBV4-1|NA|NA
TGCGCCAGCAGCCAAGAAGGGTCTAGCGTAGCCAAAAACATTCAGTACTTC
CASSQEGSSVAKNIQYF
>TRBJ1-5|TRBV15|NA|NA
TGTGCCACCAGTTACAGCGGCCCGGGGGATCAGCCCCAGCATTTT
CATSYSGPGDQPQHF
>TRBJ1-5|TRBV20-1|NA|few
TGCAGTGCTAGAGGGGCGGGAAATCAGCCCCAGCATTTT
CSARGAGNQPQHF
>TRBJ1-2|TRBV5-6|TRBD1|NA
TGTGCCAGCAGCTTGGTACAGGGGGCAAATGGCTACACCTTC
CASSLVQGANGYTF
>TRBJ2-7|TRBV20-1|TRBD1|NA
TGCAGTGCTAGAGCCAGGGGGTACAACGAGCAGTACTTC
CSARARGYNEQYF
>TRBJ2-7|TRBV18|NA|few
TGTGCCAGCTCACCTGGAGTGGCTTTCTACGAGCAGTACTTC
CASSPGVAFYEQYF
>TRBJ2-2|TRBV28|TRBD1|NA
TGTGCCAGCAGTTTCGGGGGACAGGCGGGCACCGGGGAGCTGTTTTTT
CASSFGGQAGTGELFF
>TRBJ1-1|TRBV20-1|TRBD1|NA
TGCAGTGCTAGCGGGTTGGGGACAGGGCTTATGAACACTGAAGCTTTCTTT
CSASGLGTGLMNTEAFF
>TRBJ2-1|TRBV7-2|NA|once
TGTGCCAGCGCCCGGATGCGGTCCAACAATGAGCAGTTCTTC
CASARMRSNNEQFF
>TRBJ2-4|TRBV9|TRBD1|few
TGTGCCAGCAGCCCGACCGGGACAGGAGCCAAAAACATTCAGTACTTC
CASSPTGTGAKNIQYF
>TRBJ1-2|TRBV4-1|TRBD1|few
TGCGCCAGCAGCCAAGAACAGGGGGCCGCCGGCTACACCTTC
CASSQEQGAAGYTF
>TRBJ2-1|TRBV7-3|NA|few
TGTGCCAGCAGCTTATATCGCGCCACAGGGAATGAGCAGTTCTTC
CASSLYRATGNEQFF
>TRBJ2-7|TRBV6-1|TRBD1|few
TGTGCCAGCAGTGATAGGACAGGGTTGACAGGCGAGCAGTACTTC
CASSDRTGLTGEQYF
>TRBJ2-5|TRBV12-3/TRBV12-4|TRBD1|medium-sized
TGTGCCAGCACCACCTTGGACAGGGAAGAGACCCAGTACTTC
CASTTLDREETQYF
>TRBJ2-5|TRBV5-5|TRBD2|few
TGTGCCAGCAGCTGGACTAGTTCGTTGGAGACCCAGTACTTC
CASSWTSSLETQYF
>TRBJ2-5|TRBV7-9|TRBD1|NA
TGTGCCAGCAGTACAAACCCGAAGACAGGGCGAGAGACCCAGTACTTC
CASSTNPKTGRETQYF
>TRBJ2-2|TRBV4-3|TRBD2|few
TGCGCCAGCAGCCAAGACGGGGGGGGTTCCGGCACCGGGGAGCTGTTTTTT
CASSQDGGGSGTGELFF
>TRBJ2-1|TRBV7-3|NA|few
TGTGCCAGCAGCTCAGTGGGGGCTACGAACAATGAGCAGTTCTTC
CASSSVGATNNEQFF
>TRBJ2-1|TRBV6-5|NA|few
TGTGCCAGCAGACCTAACGGGGACAATGAGCAGTTCTTC
CASRPNGDNEQFF
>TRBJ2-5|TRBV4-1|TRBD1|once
TGCGCCAGCAGCCAAGACGGGACAGGGCAAGAGACCCAGTACTTC
CASSQDGTGQETQYF